The present entry profiles one T cell receptor beta chain with its context. The data were taken from a study of TIL therapy for anti-PD-1-resistant metastatic lung cancer. Time point noted: pre-treatment sample, taken before nivolumab and TIL therapy. Most excised metastases sampled were pleural nodules or supraclavicular lymph nodes. The libraries were made with immunoSEQ v3. The assay was immunoSEQ multiplex PCR, and TCRdb's table has in-frame clones only and misses some. Among around 45,000 clones listed, less than 75% were seen once. Sequenced material: tumor tissue, taken at baseline. The receptor comes from a person between 30 and 79 years old with non-small cell lung cancer.

This CDR3 is CASAAVRGREKLFF. Written as DNA, the CDR3 is TGTGCCAGCGCCGCGGTACGGGGACGCGAAAAACTGTTTTTT. This rearrangement joins TRBV6-5 to TRBJ1-4, with D possibly TRBD1 on 5 matching bases. The CDR3 length is 14 residues. Trimming shortened V by 8 bases and J by 8 bases, and 18 bases separated the two germline ends. From germline, CDR1 is MNHEY and CDR2 SVGAGI.